These 3 T cell receptor beta chains share one sample of origin, sequenced in a study of siplizumab effects on memory and regulatory T cells. TCRdb keeps only in-frame clones here, not all; method: immunoSEQ multiplex PCR. The sample shows 85,000 to 130,000 clones, 85% to 95% of them seen only once. The sequenced material came from Tregs sorted from blood. These receptors originate from a human donor in good health.

This chain uses TRBV5-6 with TRBJ1-2; 7 bases agree with TRBD1. The CDR3 is 16 residues long. CDR1 is SGHDT and CDR2 is YYEEEE in the germline V gene. V gave up 0 bases and J gave up 0 bases; unmatched junction bases: 5. Here the CDR3 reads CASSLVAGGANYGYTF. CDR3 bases: TGTGCCAGCAGCTTGGTAGCAGGGGGAGCTAACTATGGCTACACCTTC.

The chain employs TRBV4-2 and TRBJ2-4; D is undetermined. The CDR3 consists of 15 residues. The germline gives CDR1 LGHNA, CDR2 YNFKEQ. Trimming stripped 4 bases from V and 0 bases from J, with 10 bases between. CDR3 coding DNA: TGTGCCAGCAGCCTTGGGTTTCTAGCCAAAAACATTCAGTACTTC. This sequence encodes CASSLGFLAKNIQYF.

The chain is built from TRBV15 and TRBJ1-1, with 8 positions matching TRBD1. The germline V gene encodes CDR1 LNHNV and CDR2 YYDKDF (reference sequence). The ends lost 1 base at V and 1 base at J; junction bases unmatched: 5. The CDR3 covers 16 residues. The DNA of the CDR3 is TGTGCCACCAGCAGAGGGCGGGGGACAGGGAACACTGAAGCTTTCTTT. This gives the protein CATSRGRGTGNTEAFF.